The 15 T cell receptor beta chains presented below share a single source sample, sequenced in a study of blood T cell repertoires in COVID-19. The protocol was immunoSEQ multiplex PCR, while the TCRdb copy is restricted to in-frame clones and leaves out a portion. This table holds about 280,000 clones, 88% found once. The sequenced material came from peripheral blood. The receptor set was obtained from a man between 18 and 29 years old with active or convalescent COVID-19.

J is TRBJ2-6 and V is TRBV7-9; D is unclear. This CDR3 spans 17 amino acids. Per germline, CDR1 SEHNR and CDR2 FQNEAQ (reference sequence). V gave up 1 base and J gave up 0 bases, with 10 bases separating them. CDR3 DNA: TGTGCCAGCAGCTTAGGGTCTGCGAGCTCTGGGGCCAACGTCCTGACTTTC. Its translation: CASSLGSASSGANVLTF.

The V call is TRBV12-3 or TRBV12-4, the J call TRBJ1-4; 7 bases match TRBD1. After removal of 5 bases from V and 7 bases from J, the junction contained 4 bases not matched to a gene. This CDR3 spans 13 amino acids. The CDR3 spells CASSGQAREKLFF. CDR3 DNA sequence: TGTGCCAGCAGTGGACAGGCCCGTGAAAAACTGTTTTTT.

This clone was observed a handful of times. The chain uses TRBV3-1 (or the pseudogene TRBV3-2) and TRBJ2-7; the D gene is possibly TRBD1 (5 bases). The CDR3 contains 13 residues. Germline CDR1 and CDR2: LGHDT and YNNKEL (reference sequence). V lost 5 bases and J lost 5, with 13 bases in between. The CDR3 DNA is TGTGCCAGCAGCAAGGGGTATAAAAACGAGCAGTACTTC. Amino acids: CASSKGYKNEQYF.

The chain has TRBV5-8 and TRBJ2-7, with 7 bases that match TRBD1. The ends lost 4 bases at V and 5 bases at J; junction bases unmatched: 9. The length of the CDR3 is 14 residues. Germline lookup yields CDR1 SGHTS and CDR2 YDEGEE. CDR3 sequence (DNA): TGTGCCAGCAGCGCGGTACAGGGGACGGACGAGCAGTACTTC. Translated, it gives CASSAVQGTDEQYF.

This CDR3 is CASSPYIGQTSSYGYTF. CDR3 nucleotides: TGTGCCAGCAGCCCTTATATCGGACAGACGTCTAGCTATGGCTACACCTTC. This chain joins TRBV7-2 and TRBJ1-2, with a possible D match to TRBD1 (6 bases). Germline CDR1 is SGHTA and CDR2 is FQGNSA. This CDR3 is built from 17 residues. The V end was cut by 5 bases, the J end by 4 bases, with 23 bases between.

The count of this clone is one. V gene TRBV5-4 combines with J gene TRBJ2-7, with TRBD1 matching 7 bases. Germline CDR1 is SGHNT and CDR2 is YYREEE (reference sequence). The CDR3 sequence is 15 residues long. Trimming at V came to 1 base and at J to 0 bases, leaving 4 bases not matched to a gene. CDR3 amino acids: CASSLSGQASYEQYF. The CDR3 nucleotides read TGTGCCAGCAGCTTGTCAGGACAGGCCTCCTACGAGCAGTACTTC.

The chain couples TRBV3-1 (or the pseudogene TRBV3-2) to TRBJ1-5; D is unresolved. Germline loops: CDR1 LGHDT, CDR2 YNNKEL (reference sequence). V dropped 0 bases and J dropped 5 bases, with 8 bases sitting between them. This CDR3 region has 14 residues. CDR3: CASSQEATDQPQHF. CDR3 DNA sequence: TGTGCCAGCAGCCAAGAAGCCACGGATCAGCCCCAGCATTTT.

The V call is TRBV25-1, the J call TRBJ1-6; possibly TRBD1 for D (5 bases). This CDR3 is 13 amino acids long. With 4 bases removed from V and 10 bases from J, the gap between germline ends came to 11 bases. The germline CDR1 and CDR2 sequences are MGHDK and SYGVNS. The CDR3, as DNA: TGTGCCAGCAGTGCCCGGGGGAGCTCACCCCTCCACTTT. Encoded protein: CASSARGSSPLHF.

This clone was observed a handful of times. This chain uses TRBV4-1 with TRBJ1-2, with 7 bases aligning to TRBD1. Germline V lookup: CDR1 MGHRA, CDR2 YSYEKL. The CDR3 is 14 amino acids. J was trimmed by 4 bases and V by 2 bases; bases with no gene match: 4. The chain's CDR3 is CASSQTGAVYGYTF. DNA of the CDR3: TGCGCCAGCAGCCAAACAGGGGCGGTCTATGGCTACACCTTC.

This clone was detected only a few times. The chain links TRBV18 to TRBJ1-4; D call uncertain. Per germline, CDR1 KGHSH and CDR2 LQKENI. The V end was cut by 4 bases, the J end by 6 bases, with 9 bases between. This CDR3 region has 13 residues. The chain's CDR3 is CASSRSVDEKLFF. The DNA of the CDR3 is TGTGCCAGCTCACGAAGCGTCGATGAAAAACTGTTTTTT. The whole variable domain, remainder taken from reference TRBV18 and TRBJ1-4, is NAGVMQNPRHLVRRRGQEARLRCSPMKGHSHVYWYRQLPEEGLKFMVYLQKENIIDESGMPKERFSAEFPKEGPSILRIQQVVRGDSAAYFCASSRSVDEKLFFGSGTQLSVL.

The CDR3 nucleotides read TGTGCCAGCATCCGGGGACTAGCTGGAACAGATACGCAGTATTTT. It yields the protein CASIRGLAGTDTQYF. The genes are TRBV7-6 and TRBJ2-3, with 9 nucleotides matching TRBD2. The trim removed 7 bases at V and 3 bases at J, leaving 8 bases unmatched. This CDR3 comprises 15 residues. Germline V gene lookup returns CDR1 SGHVS and CDR2 FNYEAQ. The full variable domain, rest sourced from reference TRBV7-6 and TRBJ2-3, is GAGVSQSPRYKVTKRGQDVALRCDPISGHVSLYWYRQALGQGPEFLTYFNYEAQQDKSGLPNDRFSAERPEGSISTLTIQRTEQRDSAMYRCASIRGLAGTDTQYFGPGTRLTVL.

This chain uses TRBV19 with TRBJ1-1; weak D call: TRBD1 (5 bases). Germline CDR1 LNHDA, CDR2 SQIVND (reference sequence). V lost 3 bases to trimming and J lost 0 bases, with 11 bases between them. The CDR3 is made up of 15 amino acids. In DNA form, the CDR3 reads TGTGCCAGTAGTATTGGGAGGGGAATGAACACTGAAGCTTTCTTT. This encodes CASSIGRGMNTEAFF.

The CDR3 spells CASSYPPEGYEQYF. The CDR3 nucleotides are TGTGCCAGCAGTTACCCACCGGAGGGCTACGAGCAGTACTTC. This chain uses TRBV6-2 or TRBV6-3 with TRBJ2-7, with a weak D call TRBD2 (6 bases). Trimming cost V 2 bases and J 3 bases, with 11 bases left between them. Germline CDR1 is MNHEY and CDR2 is SVGEGT. This CDR3 region has 14 residues.

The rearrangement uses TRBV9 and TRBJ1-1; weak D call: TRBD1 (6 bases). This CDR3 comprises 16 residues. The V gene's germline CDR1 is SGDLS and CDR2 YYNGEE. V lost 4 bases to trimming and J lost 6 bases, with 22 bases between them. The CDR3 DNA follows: TGTGCCAGCAGCCCTCAGAGGTATACAGGGAAGGCTGAAGCTTTCTTT. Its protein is CASSPQRYTGKAEAFF.

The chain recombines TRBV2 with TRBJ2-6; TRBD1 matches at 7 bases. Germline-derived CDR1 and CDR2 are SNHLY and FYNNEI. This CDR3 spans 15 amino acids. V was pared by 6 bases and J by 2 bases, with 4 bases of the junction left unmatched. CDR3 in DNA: TGTGCCAGCAGCCCAGACAGGGCTGGGGCCAACGTCCTGACTTTC. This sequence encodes CASSPDRAGANVLTF.